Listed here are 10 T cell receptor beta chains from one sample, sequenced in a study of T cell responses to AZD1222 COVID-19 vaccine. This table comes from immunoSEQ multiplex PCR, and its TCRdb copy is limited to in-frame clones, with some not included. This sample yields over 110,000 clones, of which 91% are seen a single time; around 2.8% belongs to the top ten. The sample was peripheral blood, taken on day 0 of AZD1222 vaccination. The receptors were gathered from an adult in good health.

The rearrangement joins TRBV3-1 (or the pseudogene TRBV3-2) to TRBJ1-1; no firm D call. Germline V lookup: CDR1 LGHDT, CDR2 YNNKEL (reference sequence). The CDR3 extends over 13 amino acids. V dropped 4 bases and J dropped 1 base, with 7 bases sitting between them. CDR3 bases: TGTGCCAGCAGCCTGACGGAGAACACTGAAGCTTTCTTT. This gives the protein CASSLTENTEAFF.

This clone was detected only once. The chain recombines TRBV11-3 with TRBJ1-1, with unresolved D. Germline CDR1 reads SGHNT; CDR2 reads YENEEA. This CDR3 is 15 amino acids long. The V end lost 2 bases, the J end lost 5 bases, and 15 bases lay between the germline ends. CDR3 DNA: TGTGCCAGCAGCTTAATGCGCGGGGAAGGGACTGAAGCTTTCTTT. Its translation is CASSLMRGEGTEAFF.

DNA for the CDR3: TGTGCCAGCTCGCGAGGGACTAGCGGAGACAACCAAGAGACCCAGTACTTC. This codes for CASSRGTSGDNQETQYF. The J gene is TRBJ2-5, the V gene TRBV18, with TRBD2 matching 11 bases. The CDR3 totals 17 residues. Unmatched junction bases numbered 9, after V lost 6 bases and J lost 0 bases. CDR1 and CDR2 from the germline V gene are KGHSH and LQKENI.

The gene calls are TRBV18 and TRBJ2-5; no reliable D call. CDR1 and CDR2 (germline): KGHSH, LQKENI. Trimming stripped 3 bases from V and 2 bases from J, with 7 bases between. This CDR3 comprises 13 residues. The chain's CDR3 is CASSPIIQETQYF. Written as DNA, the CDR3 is TGTGCCAGCTCACCCATAATTCAAGAGACCCAGTACTTC.

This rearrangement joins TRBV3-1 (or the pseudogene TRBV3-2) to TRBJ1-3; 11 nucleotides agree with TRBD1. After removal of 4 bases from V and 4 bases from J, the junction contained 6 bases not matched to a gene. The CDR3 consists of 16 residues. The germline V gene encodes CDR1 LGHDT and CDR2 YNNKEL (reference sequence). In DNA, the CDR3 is TGTGCCAGCAGCCTAATGGACAGGGGGCAGGGAAACACCATATATTTT. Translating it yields CASSLMDRGQGNTIYF.

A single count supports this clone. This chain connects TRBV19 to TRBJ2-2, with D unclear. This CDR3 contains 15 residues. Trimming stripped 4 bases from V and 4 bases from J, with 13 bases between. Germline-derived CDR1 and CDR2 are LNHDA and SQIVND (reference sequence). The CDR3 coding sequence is TGTGCCAGTAGTAAGGAACATATGGGCACCGGGGAGCTGTTTTTT. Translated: CASSKEHMGTGELFF.

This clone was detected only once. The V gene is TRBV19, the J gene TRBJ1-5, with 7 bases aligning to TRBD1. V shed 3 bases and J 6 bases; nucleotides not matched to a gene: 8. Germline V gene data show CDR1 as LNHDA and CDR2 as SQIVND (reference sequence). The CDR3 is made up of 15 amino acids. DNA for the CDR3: TGTGCCAGTAGTATCTACAGGGGTAGTCGTCAGCCCCAGCATTTT. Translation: CASSIYRGSRQPQHF.

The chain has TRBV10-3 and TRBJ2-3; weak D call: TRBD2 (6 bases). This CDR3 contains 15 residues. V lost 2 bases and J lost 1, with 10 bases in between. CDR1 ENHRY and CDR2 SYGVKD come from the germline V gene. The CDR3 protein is CAISEEVAGTDTQYF. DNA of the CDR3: TGTGCCATCAGTGAGGAGGTAGCGGGCACAGATACGCAGTATTTT.

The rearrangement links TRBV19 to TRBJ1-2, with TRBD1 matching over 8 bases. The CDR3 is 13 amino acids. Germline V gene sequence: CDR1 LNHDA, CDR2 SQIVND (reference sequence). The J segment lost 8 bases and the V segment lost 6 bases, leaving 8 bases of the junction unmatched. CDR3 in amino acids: CASRVQGAVGYTF. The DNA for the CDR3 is TGTGCCAGTAGGGTCCAGGGGGCGGTAGGCTACACCTTC.

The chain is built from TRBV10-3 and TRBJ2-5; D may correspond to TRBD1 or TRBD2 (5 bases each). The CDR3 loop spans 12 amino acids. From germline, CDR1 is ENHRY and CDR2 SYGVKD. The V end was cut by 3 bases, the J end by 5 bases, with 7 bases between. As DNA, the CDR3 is TGTGCCATCAGTGATAGGGACGAGACCCAGTACTTC. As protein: CAISDRDETQYF.